This T cell receptor beta chain appears in the sequencing data of a study of pediatric ulcerative colitis. Study-wide results and caveats: Compared with controls, ulcerative colitis showed greater blood-rectum clone sharing.

As to this clone: Its specificity is unknown. Other DNA sequences of this sample code for an identical CDR3.

CDR1 is MNHEY and CDR2 is SMNVEV in the germline V gene (reference sequence). The CDR3 consists of 14 residues. With 8 bases clipped from V and 4 bases from J, the junction kept 7 bases outside the gene matches. Method: immunoSEQ multiplex PCR; TCRdb's copy keeps in-frame clones and lacks some. The repertoire holds around 61,000 clones, with approximately 87% as singletons. The V gene is TRBV27, the J gene TRBJ2-7; 11 bases agree with TRBD2. The source is a boy between 10 and 17 years old with severe ulcerative colitis. The sample taken for sequencing was blood. This chain's CDR3 is CASRGLAGGYEQYF. Here the CDR3 DNA reads TGTGCCAGCCGCGGACTAGCGGGCGGGTACGAGCAGTACTTC.